These 8 T cell receptor beta chains originate from one sample sequenced in a study of blood T cell repertoires in COVID-19. The table came from immunoSEQ multiplex PCR; TCRdb's copy has only in-frame clones and leaves some out. This sample yields 95,000 to 100,000 clones, of which approximately 80% are seen a single time; 24% belongs to the top ten. Sequences were obtained from peripheral blood. These receptors were collected from a human donor in a cohort sampled during active COVID-19.

The chain recombines TRBV19 with TRBJ2-3, with TRBD2 matching over 7 bases. V was pared by 3 bases and J by 2 bases, with 5 bases of the junction left unmatched. The CDR3 length is 15 residues. Per germline, CDR1 LNHDA and CDR2 SQIVND (reference sequence). CDR3 protein: CASSIPLAVTDTQYF. In DNA form, the CDR3 reads TGTGCCAGTAGTATTCCTCTAGCGGTCACAGATACGCAGTATTTT. Variable domain in full (rest from reference TRBV19 and TRBJ2-3): DGGITQSPKYLFRKEGQNVTLSCEQNLNHDAMYWYRQDPGQGLRLIYYSQIVNDFQKGDIAEGYSVSREKKESFPLTVTSAQKNPTAFYLCASSIPLAVTDTQYFGPGTRLTVL.

This clone was seen a handful of times. The rearrangement uses TRBV5-4 and TRBJ2-1; possible D gene TRBD2, 6 bases. Germline CDR1 reads SGHNT; CDR2 reads YYREEE (reference sequence). V lost 2 bases, J lost 8 bases, and 17 bases lay in between. The CDR3 is 15 residues long. The CDR3 reads CASSFQGSGTDEQFF. The CDR3 bases are TGTGCCAGCAGCTTTCAAGGTAGCGGAACGGATGAGCAGTTCTTC.

The chain couples TRBV5-1 to TRBJ1-1, with D possibly matching TRBD1 (5 bases). The CDR3 extends over 14 amino acids. Per the germline V gene, CDR1 is SGHRS and CDR2 is YFSETQ. V was pared by 1 base and J by 0 bases, with 7 bases between. The CDR3, as DNA: TGCGCCAGCAGCTTGCAGACAGTGAACACTGAAGCTTTCTTT. It specifies CASSLQTVNTEAFF.

For this clone: The junction shows a germline mismatch at one end, possibly a read error. The V gene is TRBV7-7, the J gene TRBJ2-7, with TRBD1 identical over 8 bases. CDR1 SSHAT and CDR2 FNYEAQ come from the germline V gene (reference sequence). The CDR3 contains 17 residues. CDR3 protein: CASSTVGWTGSSYEQYF. The CDR3 bases are TGTGCTAGCAGCACCGTCGGGTGGACAGGGAGCTCCTACGAGCAGTACTTC.

This CDR3 reads CASDRGTEAFF. CDR3 DNA sequence: TGTGCCAGCGACAGGGGGACTGAAGCTTTCTTT. V and J are TRBV5-6 and TRBJ1-1; the match to TRBD1 covers 9 bases. Germline lookup yields CDR1 SGHDT and CDR2 YYEEEE. CDR3 length: 11 residues. V lost 7 bases to trimming and J lost 5 bases; unmatched junction nucleotides: 0.

This chain uses TRBV5-5 with TRBJ2-7; D ambiguous. From germline, CDR1 is SGHKS and CDR2 YYEKEE (reference sequence). V lost 4 bases to trimming and J lost 3 bases, with 11 bases between them. The CDR3 runs 13 residues. The CDR3 nucleotides are TGTGCCAGCAGCAACTCCCGGAGCTACGAGCAGTACTTC. As protein: CASSNSRSYEQYF.

The rearrangement links TRBV10-3 to TRBJ2-5; D perhaps matches TRBD1 (6 bases). Trimming removed 3 bases from V and 9 bases from J, with 20 bases in between. The CDR3 runs to 15 residues. Germline V gene lookup returns CDR1 ENHRY and CDR2 SYGVKD. The CDR3 protein is CAISDLTGLFASQYF. CDR3 bases: TGTGCCATCAGTGACCTTACAGGGCTTTTCGCGTCCCAGTACTTC.

Comment on this clone: This specimen includes other DNA sequences encoding the same CDR3. V is TRBV7-9 and J is TRBJ1-2; 10 positions match TRBD1. J was trimmed by 2 bases and V by 5 bases; bases with no gene match: 5. The V gene's germline CDR1 is SEHNR and CDR2 FQNEAQ (reference sequence). The CDR3 covers 15 residues. The CDR3: CASSPRQGANYGYTF. As DNA, the CDR3 is TGTGCCAGCAGCCCTAGACAGGGGGCCAACTATGGCTACACCTTC.